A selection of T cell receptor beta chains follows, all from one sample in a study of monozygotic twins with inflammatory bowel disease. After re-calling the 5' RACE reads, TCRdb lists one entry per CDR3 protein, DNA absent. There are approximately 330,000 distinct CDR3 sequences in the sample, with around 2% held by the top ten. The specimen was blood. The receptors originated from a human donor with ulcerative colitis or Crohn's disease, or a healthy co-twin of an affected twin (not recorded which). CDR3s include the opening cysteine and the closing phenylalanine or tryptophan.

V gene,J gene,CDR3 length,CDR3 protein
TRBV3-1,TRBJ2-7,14,CASRRASLTYEQYF
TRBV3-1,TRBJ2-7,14,CDSSQDPLVGEQYF
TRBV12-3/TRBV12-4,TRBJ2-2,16,CASSGIGGVDTGELFF
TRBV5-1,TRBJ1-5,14,CASSKDRPERPQHF
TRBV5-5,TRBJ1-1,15,CASSWKGVQDTEAFF
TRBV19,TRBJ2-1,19,CASSKRLAGGLSSYNEQFF
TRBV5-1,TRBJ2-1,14,CASSLALSRNEQFF
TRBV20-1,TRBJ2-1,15,CSARAGTSLHDEQFF
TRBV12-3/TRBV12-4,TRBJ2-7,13,CASSPIGGYEQYF
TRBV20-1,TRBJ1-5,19,CSARAITPGTGGNFQPQHF
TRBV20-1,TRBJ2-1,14,CSARRQEIYNEQFF
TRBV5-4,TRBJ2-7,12,CASSLLTYEQYF
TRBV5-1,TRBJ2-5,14,CASTQGQGKETQYF
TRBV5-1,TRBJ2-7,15,CASTPGIAVPYEQYF
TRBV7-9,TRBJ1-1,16,CASSSRTAAGGTEAFF
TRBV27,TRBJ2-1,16,CASSPERQTGVNEQFF
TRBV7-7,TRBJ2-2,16,CASSLGVALGTGELFF
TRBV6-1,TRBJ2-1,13,CASTGQGFNEQFF
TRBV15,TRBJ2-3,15,CATSRTGGSTDTQYF
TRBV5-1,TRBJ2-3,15,CASSLATFSTDTQYF
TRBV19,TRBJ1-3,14,CASSPQISGNTIYF
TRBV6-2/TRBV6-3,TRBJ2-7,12,CASGQYVYEQYF
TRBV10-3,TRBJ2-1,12,CATRSDNNEQFF
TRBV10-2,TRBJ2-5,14,CASSEMLAQETQYF